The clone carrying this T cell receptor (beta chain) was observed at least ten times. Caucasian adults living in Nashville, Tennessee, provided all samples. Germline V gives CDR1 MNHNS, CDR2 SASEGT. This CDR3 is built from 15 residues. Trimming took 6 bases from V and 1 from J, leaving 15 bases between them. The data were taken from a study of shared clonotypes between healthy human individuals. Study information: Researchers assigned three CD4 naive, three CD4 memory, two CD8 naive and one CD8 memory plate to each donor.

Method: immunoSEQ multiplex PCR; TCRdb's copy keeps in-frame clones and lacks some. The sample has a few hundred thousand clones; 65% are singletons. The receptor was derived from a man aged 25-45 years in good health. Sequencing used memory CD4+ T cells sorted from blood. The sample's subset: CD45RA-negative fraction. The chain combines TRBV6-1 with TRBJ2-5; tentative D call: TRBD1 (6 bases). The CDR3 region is CASSPSTGSQETQYF. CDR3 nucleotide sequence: TGTGCCAGCAGCCCGAGCACAGGGTCCCAAGAGACCCAGTACTTC.